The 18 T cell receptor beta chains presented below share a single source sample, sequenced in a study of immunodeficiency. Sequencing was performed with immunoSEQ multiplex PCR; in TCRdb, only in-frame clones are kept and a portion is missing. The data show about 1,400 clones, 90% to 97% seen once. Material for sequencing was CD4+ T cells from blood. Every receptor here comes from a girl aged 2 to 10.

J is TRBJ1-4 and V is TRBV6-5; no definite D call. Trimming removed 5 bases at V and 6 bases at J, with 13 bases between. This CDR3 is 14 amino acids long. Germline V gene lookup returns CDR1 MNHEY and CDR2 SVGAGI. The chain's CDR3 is CASSRNRADEKLFF. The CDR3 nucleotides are TGTGCCAGCAGTCGGAACCGGGCAGATGAAAAACTGTTTTTT.

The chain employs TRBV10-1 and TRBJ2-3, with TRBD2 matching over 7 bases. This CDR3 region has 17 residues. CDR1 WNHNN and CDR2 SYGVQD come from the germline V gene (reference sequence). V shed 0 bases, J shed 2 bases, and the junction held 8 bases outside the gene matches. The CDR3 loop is CASSESRASGSTDTQYF. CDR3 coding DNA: TGCGCCAGCAGTGAGTCGAGGGCTAGCGGTTCCACAGATACGCAGTATTTT.

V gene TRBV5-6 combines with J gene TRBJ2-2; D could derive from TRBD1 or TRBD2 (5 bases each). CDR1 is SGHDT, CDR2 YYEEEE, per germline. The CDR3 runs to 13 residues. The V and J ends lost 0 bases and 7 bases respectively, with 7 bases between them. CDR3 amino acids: CASSLGGSGELFF. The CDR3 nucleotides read TGTGCCAGCAGCTTGGGGGGGAGCGGGGAGCTGTTTTTT.

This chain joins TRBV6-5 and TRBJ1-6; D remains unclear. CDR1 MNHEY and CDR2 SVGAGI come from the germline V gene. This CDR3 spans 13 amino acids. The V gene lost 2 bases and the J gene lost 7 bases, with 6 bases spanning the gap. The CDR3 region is CASSYAENSPLHF. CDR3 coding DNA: TGTGCCAGCAGTTACGCAGAAAATTCACCCCTCCACTTT.

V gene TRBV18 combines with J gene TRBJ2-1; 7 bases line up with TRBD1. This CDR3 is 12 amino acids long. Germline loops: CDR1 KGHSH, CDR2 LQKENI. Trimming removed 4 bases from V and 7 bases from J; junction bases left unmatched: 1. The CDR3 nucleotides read TGTGCCAGCTCACAGGACAGGAATGAGCAGTTCTTC. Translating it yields CASSQDRNEQFF. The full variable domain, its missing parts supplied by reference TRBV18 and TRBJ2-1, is NAGVMQNPRHLVRRRGQEARLRCSPMKGHSHVYWYRQLPEEGLKFMVYLQKENIIDESGMPKERFSAEFPKEGPSILRIQQVVRGDSAAYFCASSQDRNEQFFGPGTRLTVL.

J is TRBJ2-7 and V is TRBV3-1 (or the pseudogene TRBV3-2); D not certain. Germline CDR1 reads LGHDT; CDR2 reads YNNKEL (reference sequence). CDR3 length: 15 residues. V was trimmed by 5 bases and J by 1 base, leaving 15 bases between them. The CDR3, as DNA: TGTGCCAGCAGCTCACCAGGCGCTAGGTCCTACGAGCAGTACTTC. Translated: CASSSPGARSYEQYF.

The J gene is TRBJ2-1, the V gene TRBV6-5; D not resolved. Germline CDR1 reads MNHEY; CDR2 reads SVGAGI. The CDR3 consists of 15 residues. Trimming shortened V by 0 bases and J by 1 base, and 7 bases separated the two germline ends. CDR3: CASSYSLGSYNEQFF. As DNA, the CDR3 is TGTGCCAGCAGTTACTCGCTGGGATCCTACAATGAGCAGTTCTTC.

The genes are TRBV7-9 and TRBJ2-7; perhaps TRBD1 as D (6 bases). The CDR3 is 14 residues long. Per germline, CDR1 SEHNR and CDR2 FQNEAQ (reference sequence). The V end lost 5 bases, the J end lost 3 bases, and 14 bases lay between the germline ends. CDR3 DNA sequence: TGTGCCAGCAGCCAACAGGGTATTGACTACGAGCAGTACTTC. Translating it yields CASSQQGIDYEQYF.

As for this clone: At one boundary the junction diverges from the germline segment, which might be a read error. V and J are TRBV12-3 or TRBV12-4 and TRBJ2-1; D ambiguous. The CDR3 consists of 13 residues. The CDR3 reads CASRKSSYNEQFF. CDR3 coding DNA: TGCGCGTCGCGGAAGAGCTCCTACAATGAGCAGTTCTTC.

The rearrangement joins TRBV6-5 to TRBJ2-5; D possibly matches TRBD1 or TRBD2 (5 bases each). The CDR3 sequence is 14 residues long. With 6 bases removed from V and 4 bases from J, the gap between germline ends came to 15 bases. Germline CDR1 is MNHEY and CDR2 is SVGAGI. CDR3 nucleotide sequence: TGTGCCAGCAGGAATGGGGCCGGGGCAGAGACCCAGTACTTC. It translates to CASRNGAGAETQYF.

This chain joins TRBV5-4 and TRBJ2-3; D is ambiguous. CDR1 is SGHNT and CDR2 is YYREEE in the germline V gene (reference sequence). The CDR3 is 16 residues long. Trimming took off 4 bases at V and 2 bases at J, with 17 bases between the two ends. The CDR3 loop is CASSPSTDRFTDTQYF. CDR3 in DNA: TGTGCCAGCAGCCCCAGCACCGATAGGTTCACAGATACGCAGTATTTT.

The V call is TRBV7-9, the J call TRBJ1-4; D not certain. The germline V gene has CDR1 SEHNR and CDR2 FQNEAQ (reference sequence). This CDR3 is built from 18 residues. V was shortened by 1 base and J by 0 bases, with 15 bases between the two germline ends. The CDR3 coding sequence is TGTGCCAGCAGCTTAGGAACCTATGGGCCAGCAACTAATGAAAAACTGTTTTTT. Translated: CASSLGTYGPATNEKLFF. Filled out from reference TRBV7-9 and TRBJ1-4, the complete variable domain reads DTGVSQNPRHKITKRGQNVTFRCDPISEHNRLYWYRQTLGQGPEFLTYFQNEAQLEKSRLLSDRFSAERPKGSFSTLEIQRTEQGDSAMYLCASSLGTYGPATNEKLFFGSGTQLSVL.

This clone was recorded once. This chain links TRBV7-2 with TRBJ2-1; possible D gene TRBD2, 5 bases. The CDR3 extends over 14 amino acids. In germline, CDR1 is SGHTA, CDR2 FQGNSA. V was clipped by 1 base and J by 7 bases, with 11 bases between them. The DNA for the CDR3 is TGTGCCAGCAGCTTAGATACGCAGCGGAATGAGCAGTTCTTC. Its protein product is CASSLDTQRNEQFF. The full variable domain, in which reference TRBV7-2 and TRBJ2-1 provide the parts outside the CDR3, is GAGVSQSPSNKVTEKGKDVELRCDPISGHTALYWYRQSLGQGLEFLIYFQGNSAPDKSGLPSDRFSAERTGGSVSTLTIQRTQQEDSAVYLCASSLDTQRNEQFFGPGTRLTVL.

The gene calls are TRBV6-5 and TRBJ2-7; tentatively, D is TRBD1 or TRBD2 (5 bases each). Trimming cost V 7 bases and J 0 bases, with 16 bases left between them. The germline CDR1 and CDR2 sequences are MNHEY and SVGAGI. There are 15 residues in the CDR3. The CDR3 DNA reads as TGTGCCAGCACGAGGGGCGGCAGGGTCTCCTACGAGCAGTACTTC. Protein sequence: CASTRGGRVSYEQYF.

The CDR3 DNA reads as TGTGCCAGCAGCCCGCGGGTCACCTACAATGAGCAGTTCTTC. Protein product: CASSPRVTYNEQFF. The chain couples TRBV2 to TRBJ2-1; possibly TRBD2 for D (5 bases). From germline, CDR1 is SNHLY and CDR2 FYNNEI. V was clipped by 6 bases and J by 2 bases, with 11 bases between them. The CDR3 runs to 14 residues.

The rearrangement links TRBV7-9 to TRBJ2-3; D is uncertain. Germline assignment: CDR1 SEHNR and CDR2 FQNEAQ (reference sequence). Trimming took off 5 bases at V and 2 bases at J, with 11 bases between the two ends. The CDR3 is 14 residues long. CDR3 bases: TGTGCCAGCAGCATTTGGACCGTCACAGATACGCAGTATTTT. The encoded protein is CASSIWTVTDTQYF. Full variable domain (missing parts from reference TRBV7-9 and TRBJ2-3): DTGVSQNPRHKITKRGQNVTFRCDPISEHNRLYWYRQTLGQGPEFLTYFQNEAQLEKSRLLSDRFSAERPKGSFSTLEIQRTEQGDSAMYLCASSIWTVTDTQYFGPGTRLTVL.

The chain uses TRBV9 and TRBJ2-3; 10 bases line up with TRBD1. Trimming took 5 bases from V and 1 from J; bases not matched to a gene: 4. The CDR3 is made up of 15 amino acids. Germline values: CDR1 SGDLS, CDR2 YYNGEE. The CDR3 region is CASSTGQGRTDTQYF. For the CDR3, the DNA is TGTGCCAGCAGTACGGGACAGGGGCGCACAGATACGCAGTATTTT. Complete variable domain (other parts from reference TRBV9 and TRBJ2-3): DSGVTQTPKHLITATGQRVTLRCSPRSGDLSVYWYQQSLDQGLQFLIQYYNGEERAKGNILERFSAQQFPDLHSELNLSSLELGDSALYFCASSTGQGRTDTQYFGPGTRLTVL.

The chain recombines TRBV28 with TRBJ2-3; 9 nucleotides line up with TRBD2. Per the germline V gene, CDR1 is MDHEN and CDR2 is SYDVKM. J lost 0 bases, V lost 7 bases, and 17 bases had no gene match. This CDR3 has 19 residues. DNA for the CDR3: TGTGCCAGCATGTTAGGGCTAGCGGGATACCCACCTAGCACAGATACGCAGTATTTT. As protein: CASMLGLAGYPPSTDTQYF. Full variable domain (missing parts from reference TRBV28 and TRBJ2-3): DVKVTQSSRYLVKRTGEKVFLECVQDMDHENMFWYRQDPGLGLRLIYFSYDVKMKEKGDIPEGYSVSREKKERFSLILESASTNQTSMYLCASMLGLAGYPPSTDTQYFGPGTRLTVL.